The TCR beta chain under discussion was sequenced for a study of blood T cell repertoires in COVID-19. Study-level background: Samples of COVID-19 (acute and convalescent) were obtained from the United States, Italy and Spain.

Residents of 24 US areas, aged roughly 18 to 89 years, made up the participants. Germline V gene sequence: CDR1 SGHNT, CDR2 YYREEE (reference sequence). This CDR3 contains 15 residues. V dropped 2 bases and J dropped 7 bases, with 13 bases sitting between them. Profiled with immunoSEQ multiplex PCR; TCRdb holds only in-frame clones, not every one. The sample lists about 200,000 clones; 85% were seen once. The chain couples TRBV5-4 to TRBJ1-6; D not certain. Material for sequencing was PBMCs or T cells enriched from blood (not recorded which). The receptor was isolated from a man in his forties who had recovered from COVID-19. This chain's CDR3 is CASSLILPENSPLHF. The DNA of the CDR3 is TGTGCCAGCAGCTTAATACTCCCCGAAAATTCACCCCTCCACTTT.